This TCR beta chain was recorded in a study of cytomegalovirus exposure and HLA in healthy donors. The primer mix had 60 Vbeta and 13 Jbeta primers. Sequencing used immunoSEQ multiplex PCR; TCRdb keeps in-frame clones, though not all of them. Here the sample spans roughly 100,000 clones, less than 85% being singletons. CDR1 is SGDLS, CDR2 YYNGEE, per germline. The V and J ends lost 3 bases and 0 bases respectively, with 10 bases between them. The CDR3 sequence is 15 residues long. About this clone: Its matching antigen is unknown.

Overall study results and limits: What was likely a sequencing artifact was a cluster of highly shared sequence variants. An analysis that was carried out later associated some 17,000 TCR beta sequences with HLA alleles at 0.05 false discovery rate.

While unrecorded immune exposures were likely, the donors were nominally healthy when sampled. The sequenced sample consisted of PBMCs. V and J are TRBV9 and TRBJ1-3, with D unclear. The receptor was derived from a man aged 35 to 55 in good health and CMV-seropositive. The CDR3 here is CASSAQKYSGNTIYF. CDR3 nucleotides: TGTGCCAGCAGCGCCCAGAAATACTCTGGAAACACCATATATTTT.